This T cell receptor (beta chain) was sequenced in a study of patients and donors after allogeneic stem cell transplantation. There are 16 residues in the CDR3. V shed 0 bases, J shed 7 bases, and the junction held 5 bases outside the gene matches. Germline CDR1 and CDR2: SGHRS and YFSETQ. TCRdb reanalysed the RT-PCR reads using MiXCR and keeps one entry per CDR3 protein. The sample holds about 90,000 distinct CDR3 sequences, around 46% seen once. Sequenced: blood, either unsorted or a sorted T cell fraction (not recorded which). The chain carries TRBV5-1 and TRBJ1-6, with 9 bases aligning to TRBD1. The sequence was obtained from a human donor who was either an allogeneic HSCT recipient or a stem cell or donor lymphocyte infusion donor (not recorded which). It is not recorded whose cells these are; they may come from a transplant donor. CDR3 bases: TGCGCCAGCAGCTTGGAACAGGGGGCGCAAAATTCACCCCTCCACTTT. Translated: CASSLEQGAQNSPLHF.